The 18 T cell receptor beta chains presented below share a single source sample, sequenced in a study of T-cell reconstitution after alpha-beta-depleted transplantation in children. As it was prepared, the TCRbeta library received unique molecular identifiers. TCRdb used MiXCR to reprocess the PCR reads, holding one entry per CDR3 protein. The sample has a few hundred thousand distinct CDR3 sequences; roughly a tenth are singletons. Source: PBMCs, taken before TCRalphabeta/CD19-depleted stem cell transplant. Source of these receptors: a boy less than two years old with acute myeloid leukemia, due to receive a stem cell transplant.

The sample holds many counts of this clonotype. CDR3 DNA sequence: TGTGCCAGCAGCTTAGGACCGGGAGGGACAGGGTCCTACGAGCAGTACTTC. Its translation is CASSLGPGGTGSYEQYF. The chain recombines TRBV7-9 with TRBJ2-7, with D possibly TRBD1 on 9 matching bases. Trimming shortened V by 1 base and J by 1 base, and 17 bases separated the two germline ends. The CDR3 is made up of 17 amino acids. In germline, CDR1 is SEHNR, CDR2 FQNEAQ (reference sequence).

In regard to this clonotype: This may be a read error, as it is one base from a much larger clone. J is TRBJ2-3 and V is TRBV20-1, with D perhaps matching TRBD2 (6 bases). With 7 bases removed from V and 0 bases from J, the gap between germline ends came to 20 bases. Per the germline V gene, CDR1 is DFQATT and CDR2 is SNEGSKA (reference sequence). The CDR3 length is 16 residues. CDR3 DNA sequence: TGCAGTGAAAGTAACGCCCTAGCGATAAGCACAGATACGCAGTATTTT. Encoded protein: CSESNALAISTDTQYF.

This clonotype was detected ten times or more. The chain links TRBV28 to TRBJ1-5; D is ambiguous. The CDR3 runs 15 residues. CDR1 and CDR2 (germline): MDHEN, SYDVKM. Trimming pared 7 bases from V and 0 bases from J, leaving 13 bases between. The DNA for the CDR3 is TGTGCCAGCATTAGGATGACCACTAGCAATCAGCCCCAGCATTTT. Translated: CASIRMTTSNQPQHF.

This clonotype occurred many times. This sequence joins TRBV10-3 and TRBJ2-5; the match to TRBD2 covers 9 bases. CDR3 size: 14 residues. Germline trimming cut 6 bases from V and 5 bases from J; bases unmatched to any gene: 7. Germline assignment: CDR1 ENHRY and CDR2 SYGVKD. The CDR3 sequence: CAISRGLAPETQYF. The CDR3 region has the DNA TGTGCCATCAGCCGGGGACTAGCCCCCGAGACCCAGTACTTC.

This clonotype was picked up many times. V and J are TRBV24-1 and TRBJ2-1; D is unclear. CDR3 size: 16 residues. From germline, CDR1 is KGHDR and CDR2 SFDVKD. Trimming left V 3 bases short and J 0 bases short, with 11 bases between. The CDR3 is CATSDAALSSYNEQFF. In DNA, the CDR3 is TGTGCCACCAGTGATGCAGCGCTTAGCTCCTACAATGAGCAGTTCTTC.

This sequence joins TRBV11-3 and TRBJ2-7; TRBD1 is a possible D gene (6 bases). Germline CDR1 and CDR2: SGHNT and YENEEA. The CDR3 covers 14 residues. V lost 2 bases, J lost 2 bases, and 10 bases lay in between. Written as DNA, the CDR3 is TGTGCCAGCAGCTTAAAGACAGGCCCCTACGAGCAGTACTTC. This gives the protein CASSLKTGPYEQYF.

This clonotype was recorded at least ten times. The chain recombines TRBV6-9 with TRBJ2-7; 7 bases match TRBD2. This CDR3 is 16 amino acids long. With V trimmed by 2 bases and J by 1 base, 8 bases remained unmatched. CDR1 and CDR2 from the germline V gene are MNHGY and SVAAGI. The chain's CDR3 is CASSYTGGYLSYEQYF. Written as DNA, the CDR3 is TGTGCCAGCAGTTATACCGGGGGGTACCTATCCTACGAGCAGTACTTC.

This clonotype showed up many times. The chain carries TRBV7-9 and TRBJ2-7, with D unresolved. The CDR3 is made up of 14 amino acids. V gave up 1 base and J gave up 2 bases, with 9 bases separating them. Per germline, CDR1 SEHNR and CDR2 FQNEAQ (reference sequence). CDR3: CASSLEGIPYEQYF. The CDR3 DNA reads TGTGCCAGCAGCTTAGAGGGAATCCCCTACGAGCAGTACTTC.

This clonotype was seen ten or more times. V gene TRBV7-2 combines with J gene TRBJ2-7; unclear D gene. The CDR3 sequence is 15 residues long. Trimming stripped 4 bases from V and 2 bases from J, with 15 bases between. The germline CDR1 and CDR2 sequences are SGHTA and FQGNSA. The CDR3 is CASSSPNRRPYEQYF. Here the CDR3 DNA reads TGTGCCAGCAGCTCCCCGAACAGACGACCCTACGAGCAGTACTTC.

This clonotype has ten or more counts. The V gene is TRBV9, the J gene TRBJ2-1; TRBD2 might be the D (5 bases). V was pared by 5 bases and J by 7 bases, with 13 bases between. In germline, CDR1 is SGDLS, CDR2 YYNGEE. The CDR3 spans 13 residues. The CDR3 DNA follows: TGTGCCAGCAGTTCTCGGGGTAGGAATGAGCAGTTCTTC. Protein sequence: CASSSRGRNEQFF.

This clonotype was counted at least ten times. The chain recombines TRBV12-3 or TRBV12-4 with TRBJ2-7, with TRBD1 matching 8 bases. The CDR3 has 13 residues. Germline trimming cut 6 bases from V and 6 bases from J; bases unmatched to any gene: 7. The CDR3 nucleotides read TGTGCCAGCAGCCTGACAGGGGAGCTCGAGCAGTACTTC. Translating it yields CASSLTGELEQYF.

Comments on this clonotype: A much larger clone differs by one base, so this may be a read error. V usage is TRBV20-1 and J usage is TRBJ2-2; TRBD2 matches 10 bases. Germline lookup yields CDR1 DFQATT and CDR2 SNEGSKA (reference sequence). This CDR3 has 16 amino acids. CDR3 sequence: CCARGLAGAHTGELFF. The CDR3 DNA reads TGCTGTGCTAGAGGGCTAGCGGGGGCCCACACCGGGGAGCTGTTTTTT.

This clonotype was seen repeatedly, ten times or more. J is TRBJ2-7 and V is TRBV29-1; no firm D call. The germline V gene encodes CDR1 SQVTM and CDR2 ANQGSEA. V was pared by 6 bases and J by 4 bases, with 28 bases between. The length of the CDR3 is 17 residues. The CDR3 reads CSVWAFSPGGGFYEQYF. Here the CDR3 DNA reads TGCAGCGTCTGGGCGTTCTCCCCTGGCGGCGGTTTTTACGAGCAGTACTTC.

There are many counts of this clonotype. The chain carries TRBV10-3 and TRBJ1-2; D call uncertain. Germline V gives CDR1 ENHRY, CDR2 SYGVKD. This CDR3 is built from 13 residues. The V end was cut by 4 bases, the J end by 0 bases, with 6 bases between. The CDR3 region is CAISGQPNYGYTF. The CDR3 DNA follows: TGTGCCATCAGTGGGCAGCCTAACTATGGCTACACCTTC.

This clonotype was seen at least ten times. The V gene is TRBV11-2, the J gene TRBJ2-1; the D is unclear. Germline-derived CDR1 and CDR2 are SGHAT and FQNNGV. Trimming shortened V by 3 bases and J by 5 bases, and 11 bases separated the two germline ends. The CDR3 runs 14 residues. The CDR3 reads CASSFADEDNEQFF. CDR3 DNA: TGTGCCAGCAGCTTCGCGGACGAGGACAATGAGCAGTTCTTC. Complete variable domain (other parts from reference TRBV11-2 and TRBJ2-1): EAGVAQSPRYKIIEKRQSVAFWCNPISGHATLYWYQQILGQGPKLLIQFQNNGVVDDSQLPKDRFSAERLKGVDSTLKIQPAKLEDSAVYLCASSFADEDNEQFFGPGTRLTVL.

This clonotype showed up many times. V usage is TRBV5-1 and J usage is TRBJ2-1; TRBD2 matches 12 bases. The CDR3 has 18 amino acids. Unmatched junction bases numbered 14, after V lost 2 bases and J lost 8 bases. Germline loops: CDR1 SGHRS, CDR2 YFSETQ. CDR3 amino acids: CASSLNLAGGPISDEQFF. The CDR3, as DNA: TGCGCCAGCAGCTTAAATCTAGCGGGGGGGCCAATTAGCGATGAGCAGTTCTTC. The whole variable domain, filled in from reference TRBV5-1 and TRBJ2-1, reads KAGVTQTPRYLIKTRGQQVTLSCSPISGHRSVSWYQQTPGQGLQFLFEYFSETQRNKGNFPGRFSGRQFSNSRSEMNVSTLELGDSALYLCASSLNLAGGPISDEQFFGPGTRLTVL.

With respect to this clonotype: A much larger clone is a single base away; this may be a read error. The chain uses TRBV20-1 and TRBJ2-7; 7 bases match TRBD2. This CDR3 has 13 amino acids. The germline gives CDR1 DFQATT, CDR2 SNEGSKA (reference sequence). The V and J ends lost 5 bases and 5 bases, in that order; junction bases with no gene match: 9. The CDR3 here is CSALSGTLHEQYF. Here the CDR3 DNA reads TGCAGTGCTCTCAGCGGGACTTTACACGAGCAGTACTTC.

The gene calls are TRBV11-2 and TRBJ2-4; 7 bases agree with TRBD1. Germline V gene lookup returns CDR1 SGHAT and CDR2 FQNNGV. V was clipped by 6 bases and J by 9 bases; unmatched bases: 5. The CDR3 has 12 residues. CDR3 DNA sequence: TGTGCCAGCAGTTACCCAGGGGGCATTCAGTACTTC. Translated: CASSYPGGIQYF.